A single sample is the source of the 10 T cell receptor beta chains below, sequenced in a study of T cell responses to AZD1222 COVID-19 vaccine (dated by TCRdb to about 2021). The time point label of this sample denotes: baseline before first vaccination. The treatment or condition tag for this specimen amounts to: meningococcal conjugate vaccine given as trial control. The method was the immunoSEQ multiplex PCR assay. The table comes from immuneACCESS by way of TCRdb, which keeps in-frame sequences with V and J called. Part of the clones is missing from these tables; in studies checked, under half for an unresolved V gene and the rest for unknown reasons. The sample profile shows about 220,000 clones; under 95% of them were found once. Around 1% of the sample rests with the top ten. Sequences were derived from peripheral blood, sampled on day 0 of MenACWY control vaccination. The receptor source for this set is an adult in good health.

The J gene is TRBJ1-3, the V gene TRBV27; the D is unclear. Trimming shortened V by 2 bases and J by 0 bases, and 5 bases separated the two germline ends. Germline V gene sequence: CDR1 MNHEY, CDR2 SMNVEV (reference sequence). The length of the CDR3 is 14 residues. The CDR3 reads CASSLGGSGNTIYF. CDR3 DNA sequence: TGTGCCAGCAGTTTAGGCGGCTCTGGAAACACCATATATTTT.

The J gene is TRBJ2-7, the V gene TRBV7-2; 8 nucleotides agree with TRBD1. The CDR3 runs to 17 residues. Germline V gene sequence: CDR1 SGHTA, CDR2 FQGNSA. After removal of 5 bases from V and 6 bases from J, the junction contained 18 bases not matched to a gene. The CDR3 DNA sequence: TGTGCCAGCAGCACGTCTGCCGGGACAGGCTCCCAAGGCGAGCAGTACTTC. It codes for CASSTSAGTGSQGEQYF.

The CDR3 reads CASSPGTHGNTIYF. CDR3 nucleotide sequence: TGTGCCAGCAGTCCCGGGACTCATGGAAACACCATATATTTT. The chain combines TRBV7-3 with TRBJ1-3; D is perhaps TRBD1 (5 bases). V was cut by 6 bases and J by 3 bases, with 12 bases left in between. Germline V gene data show CDR1 as SGHTA and CDR2 as FQGTGA. CDR3 length equals 14 residues.

The chain joins TRBV19 to TRBJ1-6; 7 nucleotides agree with TRBD1. Germline V lookup: CDR1 LNHDA, CDR2 SQIVND (reference sequence). The CDR3 covers 14 residues. V dropped 5 bases and J dropped 7; count of bases not matched to a gene: 5. CDR3 bases: TGTGCCAGTAGTCCGGGACAGAAAAATTCACCCCTCCACTTT. Its protein product is CASSPGQKNSPLHF.

The chain joins TRBV4-1 to TRBJ2-4, with TRBD2 as a possible D gene (5 bases). The V gene lost 3 bases and the J gene lost 8 bases, with 11 bases spanning the gap. The CDR3 has 13 residues. The germline CDR1 and CDR2 sequences are MGHRA and YSYEKL. CDR3 amino acids: CASSQLVGDIQYF. The DNA of the CDR3 is TGCGCCAGCAGCCAGTTGGTGGGAGACATTCAGTACTTC.

This chain links TRBV7-9 with TRBJ2-2; D is perhaps TRBD2 (6 bases). Germline-derived CDR1 and CDR2 are SEHNR and FQNEAQ (reference sequence). Trimming shortened V by 5 bases and J by 5 bases, and 9 bases separated the two germline ends. The CDR3 consists of 13 residues. The CDR3 loop is CASSLGGTGELFF. The CDR3 DNA is TGTGCCAGCAGCCTCGGAGGGACCGGGGAGCTGTTTTTT.

The chain employs TRBV4-1 and TRBJ2-3; D is perhaps TRBD1 or TRBD2 (6 bases each). CDR3 length: 15 amino acids. The V gene's germline CDR1 is MGHRA and CDR2 YSYEKL. V dropped 4 bases and J dropped 4 bases, with 15 bases sitting between them. DNA for the CDR3: TGCGCCAGCAGCCCCCCGGGGGCGTACGCAGATACGCAGTATTTT. Translated, it gives CASSPPGAYADTQYF.

CDR3 protein: CASSFWALQGGQPQHF. In DNA, the CDR3 is TGTGCCAGCAGTTTTTGGGCCCTACAGGGCGGCCAGCCCCAGCATTTT. The chain carries TRBV28 and TRBJ1-5; perhaps TRBD1 as D (6 bases). The V end was cut by 3 bases, the J end by 7 bases, with 19 bases between. Looked up from germline, CDR1 is MDHEN and CDR2 is SYDVKM. The CDR3 length is 16 residues.

The chain employs TRBV24-1 and TRBJ1-2; tentative D call: TRBD1 (6 bases). This CDR3 has 12 residues. Trimming stripped 5 bases from V and 8 bases from J, with 11 bases between. CDR1 and CDR2 (germline): KGHDR, SFDVKD. DNA of the CDR3: TGTGCCACCAGTGGCCTAGGGGGGGGCTACACCTTC. This gives the protein CATSGLGGGYTF.

J is TRBJ1-2 and V is TRBV27; D is possibly TRBD1 (5 bases). The germline V gene has CDR1 MNHEY and CDR2 SMNVEV (reference sequence). CDR3 size: 14 residues. The V gene lost 6 bases and the J gene lost 2 bases, with 13 bases spanning the gap. CDR3 in DNA: TGTGCCAGCAGCGAAGGACAAGGAAACTATGGCTACACCTTC. Encoded protein: CASSEGQGNYGYTF.